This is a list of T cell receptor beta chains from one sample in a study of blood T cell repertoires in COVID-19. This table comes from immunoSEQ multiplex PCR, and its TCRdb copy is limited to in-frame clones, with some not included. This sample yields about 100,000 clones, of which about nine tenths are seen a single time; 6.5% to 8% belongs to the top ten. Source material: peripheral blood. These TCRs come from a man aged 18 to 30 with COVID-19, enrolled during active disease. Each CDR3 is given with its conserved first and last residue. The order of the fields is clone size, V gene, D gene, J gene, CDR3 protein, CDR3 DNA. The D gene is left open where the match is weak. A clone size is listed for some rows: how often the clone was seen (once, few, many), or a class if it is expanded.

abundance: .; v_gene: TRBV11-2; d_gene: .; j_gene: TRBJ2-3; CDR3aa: CASITLSGRAFTDTQYF; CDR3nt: TGTGCCAGCATCACTCTTAGTGGGCGGGCCTTCACAGATACGCAGTATTTT
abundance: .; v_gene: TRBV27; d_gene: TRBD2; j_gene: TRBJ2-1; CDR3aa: CASSLSGGRAGEQFF; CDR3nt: TGTGCCAGCAGTTTATCGGGCGGGAGGGCAGGTGAGCAGTTCTTC
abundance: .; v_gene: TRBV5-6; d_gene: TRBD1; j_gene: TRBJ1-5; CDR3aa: CASSRDRGNQPQHF; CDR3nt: TGTGCCAGCAGCCGCGACAGGGGCAATCAGCCCCAGCATTTT
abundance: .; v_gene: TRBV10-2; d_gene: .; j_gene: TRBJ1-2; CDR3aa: CASSGPTGLYGYTF; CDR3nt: TGCGCCAGCAGCGGACCGACAGGCCTTTATGGCTACACCTTC
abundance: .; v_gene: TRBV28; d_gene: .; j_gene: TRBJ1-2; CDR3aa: CASSNGGTYGYTF; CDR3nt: TGTGCCAGCAGCAACGGGGGGACCTATGGCTACACCTTC
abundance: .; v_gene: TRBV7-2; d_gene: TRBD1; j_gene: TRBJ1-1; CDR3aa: CASSPRTGAVNTEAFF; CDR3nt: TGTGCCAGCAGCCCCAGGACAGGGGCCGTGAACACTGAAGCTTTCTTT
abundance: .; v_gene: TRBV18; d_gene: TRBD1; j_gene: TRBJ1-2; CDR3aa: CASSPYRGPGPGYTF; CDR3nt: TGTGCCAGCTCACCCTACAGGGGGCCGGGCCCTGGCTACACCTTC
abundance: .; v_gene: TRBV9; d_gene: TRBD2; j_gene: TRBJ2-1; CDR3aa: CASSSSGSSYNEQFF; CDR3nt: TGTGCCAGCAGCTCTAGCGGTAGCTCCTACAATGAGCAGTTCTTC
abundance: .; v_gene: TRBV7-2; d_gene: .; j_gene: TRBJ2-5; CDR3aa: CASSPPPKGETQYF; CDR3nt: TGTGCCAGCAGCCCGCCCCCGAAGGGGGAGACCCAGTACTTC
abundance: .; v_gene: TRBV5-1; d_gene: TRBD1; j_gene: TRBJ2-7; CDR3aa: CASSLVGTGIHEQYF; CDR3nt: TGCGCCAGCAGCTTGGTGGGGACAGGGATCCACGAGCAGTACTTC
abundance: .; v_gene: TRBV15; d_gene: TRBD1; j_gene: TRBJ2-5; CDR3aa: CATSRRKGTAKETQYF; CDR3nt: TGTGCCACCTCTCGTCGGAAGGGGACAGCCAAAGAGACCCAGTACTTC
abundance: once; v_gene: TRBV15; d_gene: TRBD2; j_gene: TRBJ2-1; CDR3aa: CATSRDLGLAGGSNEQFF; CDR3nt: TGTGCCACCAGCAGAGATCTTGGACTAGCGGGAGGATCTAATGAGCAGTTCTTC
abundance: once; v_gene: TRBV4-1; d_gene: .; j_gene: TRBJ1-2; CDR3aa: CASSRARGSGGYTF; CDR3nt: TGCGCCAGCAGCCGGGCACGGGGGAGCGGTGGCTACACCTTC
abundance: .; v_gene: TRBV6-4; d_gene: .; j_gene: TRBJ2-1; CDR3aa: CASSARLSSYNEQFF; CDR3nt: TGTGCCAGCAGTGCAAGACTGAGCTCCTACAATGAGCAGTTCTTC
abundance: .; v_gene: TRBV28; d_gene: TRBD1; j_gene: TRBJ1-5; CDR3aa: CASSTSGQGAHPQHF; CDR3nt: TGTGCCAGCAGCACCTCGGGACAGGGGGCCCATCCCCAGCATTTT
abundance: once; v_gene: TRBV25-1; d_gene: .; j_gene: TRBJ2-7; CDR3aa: CASSEYSGPPYEQYF; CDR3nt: TGTGCCAGCAGTGAATATTCGGGTCCTCCCTACGAGCAGTACTTC
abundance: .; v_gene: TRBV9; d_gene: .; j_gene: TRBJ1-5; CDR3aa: CASSPGQSNQPQHF; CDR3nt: TGTGCCAGCAGCCCAGGACAGTCCAATCAGCCCCAGCATTTT
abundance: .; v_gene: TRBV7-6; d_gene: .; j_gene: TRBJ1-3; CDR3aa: CASSLNSGNTIYF; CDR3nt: TGTGCCAGCAGCTTAAACAGCGGAAACACCATATATTTT
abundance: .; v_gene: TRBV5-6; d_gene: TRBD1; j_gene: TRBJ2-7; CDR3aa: CASSYGQGTEQYF; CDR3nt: TGTGCCAGCAGCTACGGACAGGGTACCGAGCAGTACTTC
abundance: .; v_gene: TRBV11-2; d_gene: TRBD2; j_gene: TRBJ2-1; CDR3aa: CASSSISGRVTYNEQFF; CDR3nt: TGTGCCAGCAGCTCCATTAGCGGGAGGGTTACCTACAATGAGCAGTTCTTC
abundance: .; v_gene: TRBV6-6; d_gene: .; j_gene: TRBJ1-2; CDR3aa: CASSYAGGANYGYTF; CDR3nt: TGCGCCAGCAGTTACGCGGGGGGGGCGAACTATGGCTACACCTTC
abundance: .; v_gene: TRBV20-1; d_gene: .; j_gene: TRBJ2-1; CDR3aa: CSAGRGNEQFF; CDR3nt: TGCAGTGCTGGAAGGGGCAATGAGCAGTTCTTC
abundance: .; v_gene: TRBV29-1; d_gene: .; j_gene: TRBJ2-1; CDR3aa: CSVEGGADYNEQFF; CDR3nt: TGCAGCGTTGAAGGTGGGGCAGACTACAATGAGCAGTTCTTC
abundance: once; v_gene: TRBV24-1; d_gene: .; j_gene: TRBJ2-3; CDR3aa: CATSFSTDTQYF; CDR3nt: TGTGCCACCAGCTTCAGCACAGATACGCAGTATTTT
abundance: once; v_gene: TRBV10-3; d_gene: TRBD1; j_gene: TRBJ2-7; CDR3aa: CAISVQGVNEQYF; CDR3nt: TGTGCCATCAGTGTCCAGGGGGTCAACGAGCAGTACTTC
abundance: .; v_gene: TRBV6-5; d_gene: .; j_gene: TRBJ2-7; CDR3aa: CASSYSPGMGYEQYF; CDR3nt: TGTGCCAGCAGTTACTCTCCAGGGATGGGGTACGAGCAGTACTTC
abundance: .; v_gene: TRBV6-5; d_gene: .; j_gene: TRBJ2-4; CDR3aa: CASKRASRLDIQYF; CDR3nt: TGTGCCAGCAAACGCGCCTCGAGATTGGACATTCAGTACTTC
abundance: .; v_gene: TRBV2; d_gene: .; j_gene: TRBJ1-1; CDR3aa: CASSGDSREAFF; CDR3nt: TGTGCCAGCAGTGGGGACTCCCGGGAAGCTTTCTTT
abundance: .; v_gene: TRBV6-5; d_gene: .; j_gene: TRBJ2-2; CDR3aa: CASRRQRGGELFF; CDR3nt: TGTGCCAGCAGGAGACAGAGAGGCGGGGAGCTGTTTTTT
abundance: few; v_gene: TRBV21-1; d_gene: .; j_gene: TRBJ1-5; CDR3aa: CASSKARRGQNQPQHF; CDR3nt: TGTGCCAGCAGCAAAGCGCGCAGGGGGCAGAATCAGCCCCAGCATTTT
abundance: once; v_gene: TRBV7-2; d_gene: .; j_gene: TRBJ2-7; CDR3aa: CASSLAIGVPHAEQYF; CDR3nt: TGTGCCAGCAGCTTAGCTATCGGGGTTCCCCATGCCGAGCAGTACTTC
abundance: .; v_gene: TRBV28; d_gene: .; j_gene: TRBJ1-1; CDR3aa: CASSPGRWATEAFF; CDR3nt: TGTGCCAGCAGTCCCGGAAGGTGGGCCACTGAAGCTTTCTTT
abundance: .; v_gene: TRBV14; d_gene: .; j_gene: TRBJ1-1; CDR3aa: CASSQHLNTEAFF; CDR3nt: TGTGCCAGCAGCCAACATTTGAACACTGAAGCTTTCTTT
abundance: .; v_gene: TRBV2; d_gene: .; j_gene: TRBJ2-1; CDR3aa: CASRDTGQSGNEQFF; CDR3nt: TGTGCCAGCAGAGATACAGGGCAATCAGGCAATGAGCAGTTCTTC
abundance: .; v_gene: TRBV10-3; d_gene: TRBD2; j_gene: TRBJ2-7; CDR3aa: CAISSGRVYEQYF; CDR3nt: TGTGCCATTTCTAGCGGGAGGGTCTACGAGCAGTACTTC
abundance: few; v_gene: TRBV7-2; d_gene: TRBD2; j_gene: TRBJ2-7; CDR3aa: CASSLGGRPSYEQYF; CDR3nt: TGTGCCAGCAGCTTAGGCGGGAGGCCCTCCTACGAGCAGTACTTC
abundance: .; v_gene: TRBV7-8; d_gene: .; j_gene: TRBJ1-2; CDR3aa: CASSLESVNYGYTF; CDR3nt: TGTGCCAGCAGCTTGGAGTCAGTTAACTATGGCTACACCTTC
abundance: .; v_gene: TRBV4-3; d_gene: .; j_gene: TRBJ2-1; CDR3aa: CASSPFVGLSYNEQFF; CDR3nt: TGCGCCAGCAGCCCCTTTGTGGGACTCTCCTACAATGAGCAGTTCTTC
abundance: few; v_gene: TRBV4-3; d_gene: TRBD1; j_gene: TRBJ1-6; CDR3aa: CASSLQGAGNSPLHF; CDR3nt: TGCGCCAGCAGCCTACAGGGGGCTGGGAATTCACCCCTCCACTTT
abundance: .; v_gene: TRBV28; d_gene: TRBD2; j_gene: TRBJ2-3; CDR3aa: CASSPSGSSTDTQYF; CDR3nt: TGTGCCAGCAGCCCTAGCGGATCTAGCACAGATACGCAGTATTTT
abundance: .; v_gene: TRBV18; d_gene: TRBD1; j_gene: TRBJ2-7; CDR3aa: CASSTRTGEQYF; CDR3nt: TGTGCCAGCTCAACCCGGACAGGCGAGCAGTACTTC
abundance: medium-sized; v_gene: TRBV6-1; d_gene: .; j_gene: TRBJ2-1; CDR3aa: CASSEFSSEYNEQFF; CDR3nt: TGTGCCAGCAGTGAGTTTTCGAGCGAATACAATGAGCAGTTCTTC
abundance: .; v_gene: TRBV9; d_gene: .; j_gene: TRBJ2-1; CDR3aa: CASSGSDVGADSYNEQFF; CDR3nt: TGTGCCAGCAGCGGATCCGACGTGGGAGCGGACTCCTACAATGAGCAGTTCTTC
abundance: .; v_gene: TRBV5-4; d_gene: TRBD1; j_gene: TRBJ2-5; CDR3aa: CASSSGQGAETQYF; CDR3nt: TGTGCCAGCAGCTCTGGACAGGGAGCAGAGACCCAGTACTTC
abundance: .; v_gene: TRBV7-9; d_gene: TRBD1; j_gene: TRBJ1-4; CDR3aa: CASSLADRFNEKLLF; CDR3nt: TGTGCCAGCAGCTTAGCGGACAGGTTTAATGAAAAACTGCTTTTT
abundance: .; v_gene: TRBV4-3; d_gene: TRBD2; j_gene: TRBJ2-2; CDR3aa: CASSQALAGKVTGELFF; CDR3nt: TGCGCCAGCAGCCAAGCCTTAGCGGGAAAGGTCACCGGGGAGCTGTTTTTT
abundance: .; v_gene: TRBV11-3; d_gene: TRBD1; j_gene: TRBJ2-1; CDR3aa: CASSLGGQYNEQFF; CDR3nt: TGTGCCAGCAGCTTAGGGGGACAGTACAATGAGCAGTTCTTC
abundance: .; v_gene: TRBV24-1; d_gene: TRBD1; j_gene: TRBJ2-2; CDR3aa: CATRGNRGQTGELFF; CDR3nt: TGTGCCACCAGGGGTAACAGGGGGCAAACCGGGGAGCTGTTTTTT
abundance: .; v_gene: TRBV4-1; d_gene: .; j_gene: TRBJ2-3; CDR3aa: CASSQDPVGGAGNTQYF; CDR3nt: TGCGCCAGCAGCCAAGACCCGGTGGGGGGGGCAGGGAATACGCAGTATTTT
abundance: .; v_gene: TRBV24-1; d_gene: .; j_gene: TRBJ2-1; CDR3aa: CATSDHLSTYNEQFF; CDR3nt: TGTGCCACCAGTGACCATTTATCTACTTACAATGAGCAGTTCTTC
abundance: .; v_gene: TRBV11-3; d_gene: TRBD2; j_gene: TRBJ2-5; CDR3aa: CASSPGLAGGETQYF; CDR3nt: TGTGCCAGCAGCCCGGGACTAGCGGGAGGGGAGACCCAGTACTTC
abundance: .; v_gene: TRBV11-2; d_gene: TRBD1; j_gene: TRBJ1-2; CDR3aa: CASSPDTRGQGKGYTF; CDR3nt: TGTGCCAGCAGCCCCGACACACGAGGACAGGGAAAAGGCTACACCTTC
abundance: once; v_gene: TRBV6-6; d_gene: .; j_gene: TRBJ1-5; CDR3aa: CASTPTDSNQPQHF; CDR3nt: TGTGCCAGCACCCCGACTGACAGCAATCAGCCCCAGCATTTT
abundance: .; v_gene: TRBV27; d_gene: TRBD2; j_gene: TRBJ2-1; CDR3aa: CASSRLAAYNEQFF; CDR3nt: TGTGCCAGCAGCCGACTAGCGGCTTACAATGAGCAGTTCTTC
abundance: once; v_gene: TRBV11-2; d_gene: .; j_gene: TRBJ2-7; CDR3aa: CASSLAGSSYEQYF; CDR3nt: TGTGCCAGCAGCTTAGCAGGCAGCTCCTACGAGCAGTACTTC